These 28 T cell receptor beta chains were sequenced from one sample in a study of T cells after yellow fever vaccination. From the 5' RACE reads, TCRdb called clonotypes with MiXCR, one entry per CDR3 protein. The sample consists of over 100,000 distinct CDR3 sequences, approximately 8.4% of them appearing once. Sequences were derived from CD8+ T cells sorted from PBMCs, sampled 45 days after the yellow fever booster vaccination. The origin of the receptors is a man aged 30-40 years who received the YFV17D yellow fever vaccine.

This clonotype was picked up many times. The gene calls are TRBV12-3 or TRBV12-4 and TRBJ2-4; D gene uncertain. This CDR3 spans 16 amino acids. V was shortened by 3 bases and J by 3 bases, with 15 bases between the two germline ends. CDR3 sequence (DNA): TGTGCCAGCAGTTTCTCACCGGCGTTGGTCAAAAACATTCAGTACTTC. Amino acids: CASSFSPALVKNIQYF.

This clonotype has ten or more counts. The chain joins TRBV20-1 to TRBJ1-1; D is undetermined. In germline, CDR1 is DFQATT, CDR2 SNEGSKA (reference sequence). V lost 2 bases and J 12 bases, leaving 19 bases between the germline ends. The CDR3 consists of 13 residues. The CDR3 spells CSARPPGSLKTFF. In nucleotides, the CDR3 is TGCAGTGCTAGACCCCCCGGCAGTTTGAAAACTTTCTTT.

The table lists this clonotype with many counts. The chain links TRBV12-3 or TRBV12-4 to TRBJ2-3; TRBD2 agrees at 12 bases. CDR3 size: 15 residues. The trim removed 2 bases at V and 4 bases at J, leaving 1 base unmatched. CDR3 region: CASSLLAGGPDTQYF. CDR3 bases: TGTGCCAGCAGTTTACTAGCGGGAGGGCCAGATACGCAGTATTTT.

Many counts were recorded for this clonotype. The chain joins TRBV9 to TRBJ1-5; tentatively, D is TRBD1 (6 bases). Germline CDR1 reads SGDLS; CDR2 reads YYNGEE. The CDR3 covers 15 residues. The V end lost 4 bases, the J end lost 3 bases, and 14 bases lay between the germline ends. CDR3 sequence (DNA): TGTGCCAGCAGCCCCGGGGGGGCAAACAATCAGCCCCAGCATTTT. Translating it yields CASSPGGANNQPQHF.

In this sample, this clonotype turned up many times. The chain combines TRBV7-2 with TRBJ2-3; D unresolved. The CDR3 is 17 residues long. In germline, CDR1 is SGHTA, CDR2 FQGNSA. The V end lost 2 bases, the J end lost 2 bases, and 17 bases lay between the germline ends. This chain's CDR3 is CASSLSPYALYTDTQYF. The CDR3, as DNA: TGTGCCAGCAGCTTAAGCCCCTATGCCCTATACACAGATACGCAGTATTTT.

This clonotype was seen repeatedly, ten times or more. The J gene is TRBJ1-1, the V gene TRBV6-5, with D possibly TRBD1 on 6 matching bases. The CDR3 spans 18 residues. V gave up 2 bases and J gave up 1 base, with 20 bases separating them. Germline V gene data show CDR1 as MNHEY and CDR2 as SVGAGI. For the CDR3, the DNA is TGTGCCAGCAGTTACGGGACACCTATACAGGGCGGGAACACTGAAGCTTTCTTT. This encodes CASSYGTPIQGGNTEAFF.

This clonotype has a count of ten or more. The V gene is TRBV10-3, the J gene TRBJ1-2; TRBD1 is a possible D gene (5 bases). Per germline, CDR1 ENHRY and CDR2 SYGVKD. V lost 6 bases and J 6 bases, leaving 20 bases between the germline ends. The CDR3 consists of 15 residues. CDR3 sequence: CAISGDLGTADGYTF. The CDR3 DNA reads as TGTGCCATCAGCGGTGACCTCGGGACGGCCGATGGCTACACCTTC.

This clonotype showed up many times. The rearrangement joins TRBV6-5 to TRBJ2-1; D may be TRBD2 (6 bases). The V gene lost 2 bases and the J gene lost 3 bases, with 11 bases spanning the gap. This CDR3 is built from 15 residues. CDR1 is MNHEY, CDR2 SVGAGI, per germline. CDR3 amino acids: CASSYRGIDYNEQFF. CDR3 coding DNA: TGTGCCAGCAGTTACCGCGGGATAGACTACAATGAGCAGTTCTTC.

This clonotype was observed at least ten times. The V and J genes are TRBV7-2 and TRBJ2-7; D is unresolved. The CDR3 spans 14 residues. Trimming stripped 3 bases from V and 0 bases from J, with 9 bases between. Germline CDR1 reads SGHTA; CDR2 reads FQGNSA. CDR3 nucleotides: TGTGCCAGCAGCTTCGACTCACTCTCCTACGAGCAGTACTTC. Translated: CASSFDSLSYEQYF.

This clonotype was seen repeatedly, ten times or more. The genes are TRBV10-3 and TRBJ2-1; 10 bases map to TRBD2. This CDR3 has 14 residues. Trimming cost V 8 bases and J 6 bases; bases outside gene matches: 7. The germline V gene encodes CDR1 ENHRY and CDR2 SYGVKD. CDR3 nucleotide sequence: TGTGCCATCGCTAGCGGGAGTGGCGGCAATGAGCAGTTCTTC. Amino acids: CAIASGSGGNEQFF.

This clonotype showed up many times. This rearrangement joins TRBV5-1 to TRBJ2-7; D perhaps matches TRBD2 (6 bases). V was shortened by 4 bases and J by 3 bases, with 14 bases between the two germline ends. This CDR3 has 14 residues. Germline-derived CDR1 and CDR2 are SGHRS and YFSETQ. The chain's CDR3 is CASSLGRGNYEQYF. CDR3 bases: TGCGCCAGCAGCCTAGGGCGGGGCAACTACGAGCAGTACTTC. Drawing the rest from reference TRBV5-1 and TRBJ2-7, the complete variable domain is KAGVTQTPRYLIKTRGQQVTLSCSPISGHRSVSWYQQTPGQGLQFLFEYFSETQRNKGNFPGRFSGRQFSNSRSEMNVSTLELGDSALYLCASSLGRGNYEQYFGPGTRLTVT.

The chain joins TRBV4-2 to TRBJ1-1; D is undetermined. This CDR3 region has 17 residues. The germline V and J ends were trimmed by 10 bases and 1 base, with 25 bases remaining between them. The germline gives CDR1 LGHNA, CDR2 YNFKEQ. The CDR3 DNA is TGTGCCATGAGCCCAGGCCCCCTGCAATGGGCGAACACTGAAGCTTTCTTT. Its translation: CAMSPGPLQWANTEAFF.

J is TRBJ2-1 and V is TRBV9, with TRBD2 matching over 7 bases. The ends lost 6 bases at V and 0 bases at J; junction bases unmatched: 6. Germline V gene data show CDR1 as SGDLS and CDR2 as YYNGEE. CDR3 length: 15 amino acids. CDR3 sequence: CASNGRESSYNEQFF. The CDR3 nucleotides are TGTGCCAGCAACGGGCGGGAGAGCTCCTACAATGAGCAGTTCTTC.

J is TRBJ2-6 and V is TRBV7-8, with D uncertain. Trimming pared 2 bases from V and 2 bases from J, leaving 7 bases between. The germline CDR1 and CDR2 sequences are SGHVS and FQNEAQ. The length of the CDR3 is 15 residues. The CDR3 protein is CASSLYLPGANVLTF. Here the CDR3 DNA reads TGTGCCAGCAGCTTATACCTGCCTGGGGCCAACGTCCTGACTTTC. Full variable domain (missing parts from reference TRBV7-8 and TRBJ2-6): GAGVSQSPRYKVAKRGQDVALRCDPISGHVSLFWYQQALGQGPEFLTYFQNEAQLDKSGLPSDRFFAERPEGSVSTLKIQRTQQEDSAVYLCASSLYLPGANVLTFGAGSRLTVL.

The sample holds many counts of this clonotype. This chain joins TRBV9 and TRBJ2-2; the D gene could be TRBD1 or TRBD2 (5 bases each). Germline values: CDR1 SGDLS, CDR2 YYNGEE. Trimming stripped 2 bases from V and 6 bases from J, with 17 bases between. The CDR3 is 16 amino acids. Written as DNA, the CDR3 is TGTGCCAGCAGCGTCTGGGAGAACCCAGGGTCCGGGGAGCTGTTTTTT. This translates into CASSVWENPGSGELFF.

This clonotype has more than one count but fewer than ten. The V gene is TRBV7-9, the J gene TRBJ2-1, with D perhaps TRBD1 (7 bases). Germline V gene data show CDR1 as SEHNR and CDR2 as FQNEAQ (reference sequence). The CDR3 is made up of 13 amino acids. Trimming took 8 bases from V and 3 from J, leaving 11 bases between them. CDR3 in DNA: TGTGCCAGCGCGGGACAGAACTACAATGAGCAGTTCTTC. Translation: CASAGQNYNEQFF.

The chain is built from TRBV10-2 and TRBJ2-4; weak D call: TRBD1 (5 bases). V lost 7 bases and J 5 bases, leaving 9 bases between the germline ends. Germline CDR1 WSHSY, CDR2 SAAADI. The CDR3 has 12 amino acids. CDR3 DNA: TGCGCCAGCACAGGGATAGAAAACATTCAGTACTTC. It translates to CASTGIENIQYF.

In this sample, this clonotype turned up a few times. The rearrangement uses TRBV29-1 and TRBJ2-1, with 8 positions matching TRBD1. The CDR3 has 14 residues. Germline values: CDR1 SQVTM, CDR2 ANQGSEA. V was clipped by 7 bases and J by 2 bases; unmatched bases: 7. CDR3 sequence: CSGQGQGPYNEQFF. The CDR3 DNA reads TGCAGCGGACAGGGGCAGGGTCCCTACAATGAGCAGTTCTTC.

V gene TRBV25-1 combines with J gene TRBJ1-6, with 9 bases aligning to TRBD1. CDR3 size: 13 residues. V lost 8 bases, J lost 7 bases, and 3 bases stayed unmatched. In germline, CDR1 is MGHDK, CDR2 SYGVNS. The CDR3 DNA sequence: TGTGCCAGCGGGACAGGGAACAATTCACCCCTCCACTTT. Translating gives CASGTGNNSPLHF.

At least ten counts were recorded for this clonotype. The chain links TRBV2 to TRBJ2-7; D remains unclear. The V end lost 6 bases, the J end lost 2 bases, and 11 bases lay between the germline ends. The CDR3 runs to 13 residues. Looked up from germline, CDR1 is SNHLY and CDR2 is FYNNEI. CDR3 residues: CASRGSPTYEQYF. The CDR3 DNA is TGTGCCAGCAGGGGGTCCCCCACCTACGAGCAGTACTTC.

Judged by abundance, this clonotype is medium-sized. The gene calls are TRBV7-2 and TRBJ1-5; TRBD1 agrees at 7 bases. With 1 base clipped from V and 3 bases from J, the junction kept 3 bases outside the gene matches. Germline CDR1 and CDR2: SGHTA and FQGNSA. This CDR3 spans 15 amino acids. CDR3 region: CASSLGQGHNQPQHF. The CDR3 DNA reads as TGTGCCAGCAGCTTAGGACAGGGTCACAATCAGCCCCAGCATTTT.

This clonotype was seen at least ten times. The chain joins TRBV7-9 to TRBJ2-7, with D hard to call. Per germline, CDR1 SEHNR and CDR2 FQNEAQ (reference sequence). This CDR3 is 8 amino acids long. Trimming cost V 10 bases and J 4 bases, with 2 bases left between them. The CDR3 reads CAIYEQYF. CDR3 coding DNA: TGTGCCATATACGAGCAGTACTTC.

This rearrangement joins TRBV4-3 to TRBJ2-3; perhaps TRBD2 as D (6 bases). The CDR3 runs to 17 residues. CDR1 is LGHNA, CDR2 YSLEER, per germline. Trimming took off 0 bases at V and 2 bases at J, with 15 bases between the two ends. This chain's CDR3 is CASSQEDGTSYTDTQYF. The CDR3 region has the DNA TGCGCCAGCAGCCAAGAAGATGGGACTTCATACACAGATACGCAGTATTTT.

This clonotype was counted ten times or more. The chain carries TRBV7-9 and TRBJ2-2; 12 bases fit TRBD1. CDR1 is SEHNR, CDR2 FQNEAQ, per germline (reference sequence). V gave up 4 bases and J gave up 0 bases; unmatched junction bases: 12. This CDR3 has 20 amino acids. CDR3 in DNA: TGTGCCAGCAGCTCAATAATGTTCGGGACAGGGGGCGCGAACACCGGGGAGCTGTTTTTT. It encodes CASSSIMFGTGGANTGELFF.

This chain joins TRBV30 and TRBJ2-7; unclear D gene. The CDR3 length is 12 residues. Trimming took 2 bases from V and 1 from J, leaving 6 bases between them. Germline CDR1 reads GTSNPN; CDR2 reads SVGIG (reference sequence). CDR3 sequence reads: CAWSTGSYEQYF. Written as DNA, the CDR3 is TGTGCCTGGAGTACCGGGTCCTACGAGCAGTACTTC.

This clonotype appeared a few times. Here the CDR3 DNA reads TGCGCCAGCAGCTTGTCTCCCGGACAGAACTTCTACAATGAGCAGTTCTTC. It translates to CASSLSPGQNFYNEQFF. The chain employs TRBV5-1 and TRBJ2-1; possible D gene TRBD1, 6 bases. The germline V gene has CDR1 SGHRS and CDR2 YFSETQ. Trimming took off 1 base at V and 3 bases at J, with 17 bases between the two ends. The CDR3 covers 17 residues.

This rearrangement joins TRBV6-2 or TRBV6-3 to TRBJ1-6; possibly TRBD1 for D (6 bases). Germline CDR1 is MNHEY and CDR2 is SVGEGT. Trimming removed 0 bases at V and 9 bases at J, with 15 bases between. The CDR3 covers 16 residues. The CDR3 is CASSYSVSGAISPLHF. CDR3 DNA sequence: TGTGCCAGCAGTTACTCCGTATCAGGGGCGATTTCACCCCTCCACTTT.

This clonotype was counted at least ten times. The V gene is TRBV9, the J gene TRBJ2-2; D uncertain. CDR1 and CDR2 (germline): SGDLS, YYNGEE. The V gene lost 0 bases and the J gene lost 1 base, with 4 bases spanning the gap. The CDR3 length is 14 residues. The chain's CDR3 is CASSVEVNTGELFF. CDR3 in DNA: TGTGCCAGCAGCGTAGAAGTGAACACCGGGGAGCTGTTTTTT.